These 14 T cell receptor beta chains share one sample of origin, sequenced in a study of T-cell reconstitution after alpha-beta-depleted transplantation in children. It was with unique molecular identifiers that the TCRbeta library was prepared. TCRdb independently ran MiXCR on the PCR reads; one entry per CDR3 protein. The sample shows 300,000 to 400,000 distinct CDR3 sequences, around 15% of them seen only once. Source: PBMCs, mostly from graft donor cells, taken 360 days after TCRalphabeta/CD19-depleted stem cell transplant. The receptor set was obtained from a male patient under 10 years old who had a stem cell transplant for acute lymphoblastic leukemia, so the T cells may come from the graft donor.

The chain recombines TRBV11-1 with TRBJ2-7; 13 nucleotides agree with TRBD2. V trimming: 4 bases; J trimming: 1 base; junction bases outside the gene matches: 10. CDR1 is SGHAT, CDR2 FQDESV, per germline (reference sequence). This CDR3 comprises 18 residues. CDR3 loop: CASSSPPGTSGNSYEQYF. CDR3 nucleotide sequence: TGTGCCAGCAGCTCACCGCCCGGGACTAGCGGGAATTCCTACGAGCAGTACTTC.

This clonotype was seen only a few times. CDR3 DNA: TGCAGTGCCGCAACCCCGGACTATGGCTACACCTTC. Amino acids: CSAATPDYGYTF. The gene calls are TRBV20-1 and TRBJ1-2; D ambiguous. Germline CDR1 is DFQATT and CDR2 is SNEGSKA (reference sequence). V lost 6 bases to trimming and J lost 3 bases, with 11 bases between them. The CDR3 is 12 amino acids.

The rearrangement links TRBV5-5 to TRBJ1-2; D unresolved. Germline values: CDR1 SGHKS, CDR2 YYEKEE (reference sequence). Trimming cost V 0 bases and J 8 bases, with 17 bases left between them. The length of the CDR3 is 15 residues. The CDR3 coding sequence is TGTGCCAGCAGCTTGGTCCCCCTCGGTGACATAGGCTACACCTTC. Its protein product is CASSLVPLGDIGYTF. The whole variable domain, filled in from reference TRBV5-5 and TRBJ1-2, reads DAGVTQSPTHLIKTRGQQVTLRCSPISGHKSVSWYQQVLGQGPQFIFQYYEKEERGRGNFPDRFSARQFPNYSSELNVNALLLGDSALYLCASSLVPLGDIGYTFGSGTRLTVV.

This clonotype came up many times. This sequence joins TRBV6-2 or TRBV6-3 and TRBJ2-1; a possible D gene is TRBD1 (7 bases). Per the germline V gene, CDR1 is MNHEY and CDR2 is SVGEGT. V was cut by 8 bases and J by 0 bases, with 11 bases left in between. CDR3 size: 14 residues. CDR3 coding DNA: TGTGCCAGCGCGGGACAGATCTCCTACAATGAGCAGTTCTTC. This sequence encodes CASAGQISYNEQFF.

The V and J genes are TRBV20-1 and TRBJ2-7; the match to TRBD2 covers 12 bases. Germline trimming cut 0 bases from V and 4 bases from J; bases unmatched to any gene: 4. Germline-derived CDR1 and CDR2 are DFQATT and SNEGSKA (reference sequence). The CDR3 is 15 residues long. CDR3 coding DNA: TGCAGTGCTAGAGATGGCACTAGCGGGAGGTACGAGCAGTACTTC. Translating gives CSARDGTSGRYEQYF.

This clonotype was counted a few times. This rearrangement joins TRBV28 to TRBJ2-3, with D tentatively TRBD2 (5 bases). The CDR3 spans 17 residues. The V end lost 6 bases, the J end lost 2 bases, and 21 bases lay between the germline ends. Germline lookup yields CDR1 MDHEN and CDR2 SYDVKM. The CDR3, as DNA: TGTGCCAGCAGACCCTCCCCTGGAACTAGTGACACAGATACGCAGTATTTT. Translation gives CASRPSPGTSDTDTQYF.

Only a few counts were recorded for this clonotype. The chain uses TRBV29-1 and TRBJ2-1; 14 nucleotides agree with TRBD2. This CDR3 is built from 16 residues. V dropped 6 bases and J dropped 8; count of bases not matched to a gene: 12. Germline V gene lookup returns CDR1 SQVTM and CDR2 ANQGSEA. Written as DNA, the CDR3 is TGCAGCGTGCGAGACGGGACTAGCGGGAGTTGGGATGAGCAGTTCTTC. Its translation is CSVRDGTSGSWDEQFF.

In this sample, this clonotype turned up many times. V usage is TRBV29-1 and J usage is TRBJ2-1; 8 bases fit TRBD2. CDR1 is SQVTM and CDR2 is ANQGSEA in the germline V gene. V lost 5 bases to trimming and J lost 9 bases; unmatched junction nucleotides: 21. The CDR3 totals 17 residues. CDR3 amino acids: CSVSQPPGLDFIGEQFF. CDR3 coding DNA: TGCAGCGTTTCACAGCCTCCGGGACTAGATTTTATTGGTGAGCAGTTCTTC.

This clonotype was found a few times. The CDR3 DNA follows: TGTGCCAGCAATTGGGGACTAGCGTCCCCCGAGCAGTACTTC. It encodes CASNWGLASPEQYF. The V call is TRBV12-3 or TRBV12-4, the J call TRBJ2-7; 10 bases map to TRBD2. This CDR3 is 14 amino acids long. The junction had 9 bases not matched to a gene; V was cut back by 7 bases and J by 6 bases.

The gene calls are TRBV18 and TRBJ1-5; TRBD1 matches 9 bases. Germline V lookup: CDR1 KGHSH, CDR2 LQKENI. The V gene end was trimmed by 3 bases and the J gene end by 7 bases; junction bases not matched to a gene: 4. This CDR3 contains 14 residues. The CDR3 DNA reads TGTGCCAGCTCACCCAACAGGGGGCAGCAGCCCCAGCATTTT. Translation: CASSPNRGQQPQHF.

The genes are TRBV10-3 and TRBJ2-3, with unresolved D. CDR3 length: 14 residues. Germline lookup yields CDR1 ENHRY and CDR2 SYGVKD. Trimming removed 8 bases from V and 0 bases from J, with 12 bases in between. CDR3 sequence reads: CAIGNVASTDTQYF. The CDR3 coding sequence is TGTGCCATCGGGAATGTCGCTAGCACAGATACGCAGTATTTT.

The chain recombines TRBV5-1 with TRBJ1-4; the match to TRBD1 covers 9 bases. Germline CDR1 is SGHRS and CDR2 is YFSETQ. V shed 4 bases, J shed 8 bases, and the junction held 9 bases outside the gene matches. The CDR3 covers 15 residues. The CDR3 DNA is TGCGCCAGCAGCCAGACCGGGACAGGGATAGAAAAACTGTTTTTT. This gives the protein CASSQTGTGIEKLFF. Drawing the rest from reference TRBV5-1 and TRBJ1-4, the complete variable domain is KAGVTQTPRYLIKTRGQQVTLSCSPISGHRSVSWYQQTPGQGLQFLFEYFSETQRNKGNFPGRFSGRQFSNSRSEMNVSTLELGDSALYLCASSQTGTGIEKLFFGSGTQLSVL.

This clonotype was seen only a few times. In DNA, the CDR3 is TGTGCCAGCAGCTGGGGATCCCATCAGCCCCAGCATTTT. Its protein product is CASSWGSHQPQHF. V usage is TRBV27 and J usage is TRBJ1-5; no reliable D call. V lost 6 bases, J lost 5 bases, and 11 bases lay in between. This CDR3 comprises 13 residues. Germline-derived CDR1 and CDR2 are MNHEY and SMNVEV (reference sequence).

The sample holds a few counts of this clonotype. The chain joins TRBV4-3 to TRBJ2-3, with D maybe TRBD1 (6 bases). Per the germline V gene, CDR1 is LGHNA and CDR2 is YSLEER. Trimming pared 5 bases from V and 0 bases from J, leaving 15 bases between. This CDR3 is built from 16 residues. The CDR3 DNA follows: TGCGCCAGCAGCTTGTGGACAGCCCCTAGCACAGATACGCAGTATTTT. Residues: CASSLWTAPSTDTQYF.